The clone carrying this TCR beta chain came up many times. The antigen is undetermined. This record comes from a study of T-cell reconstitution after alpha-beta-depleted transplantation in children. Notes on the study in general: Certain patients had high TCRbeta diversity at day 60, and it came from recipient T cells and thymic progenitors that survived. The study reportedly traced alpha-beta T cells about two months after transplant to several hundred expanded graft clones.

Unique molecular identifiers were built into the TCRbeta library. One entry per CDR3 protein results from TCRdb running MiXCR on the PCR reads. The repertoire holds 500,000 or so distinct CDR3 sequences, with about an eighth as singletons. The J segment lost 9 bases and the V segment lost 5 bases, leaving 8 bases of the junction unmatched. Germline CDR1 SQVTM, CDR2 ANQGSEA. The CDR3 has 12 residues. The V gene is TRBV29-1, the J gene TRBJ2-5; 8 bases agree with TRBD1. The specimen comprised PBMCs, mostly from graft donor cells, sampled 180 days after TCRalphabeta/CD19-depleted stem cell transplant. This clonotype originated in a female patient aged 2 to 10 who had a stem cell transplant for aplastic anemia, so the T cells may come from the graft donor. In DNA form, the CDR3 reads TGCAGCGTTCTAGGACAGGGACGGGCCCAGTACTTC. Translation gives CSVLGQGRAQYF.